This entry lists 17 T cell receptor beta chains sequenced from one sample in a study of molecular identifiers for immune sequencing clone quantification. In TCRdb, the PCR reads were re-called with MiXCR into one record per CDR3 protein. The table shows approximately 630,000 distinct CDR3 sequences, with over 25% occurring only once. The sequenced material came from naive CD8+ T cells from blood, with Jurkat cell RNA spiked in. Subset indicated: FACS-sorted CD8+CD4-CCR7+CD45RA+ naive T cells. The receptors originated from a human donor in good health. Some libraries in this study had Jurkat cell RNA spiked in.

This CDR3 is CASTPEPPGFLETQYF. In nucleotides, the CDR3 is TGTGCCAGCACTCCCGAACCACCAGGGTTTTTGGAGACCCAGTACTTC. The genes are TRBV18 and TRBJ2-5, with a possible D match to TRBD1 (5 bases). CDR3 length: 16 amino acids. V lost 8 bases to trimming and J lost 5 bases, with 24 bases between them. Germline loops: CDR1 KGHSH, CDR2 LQKENI.

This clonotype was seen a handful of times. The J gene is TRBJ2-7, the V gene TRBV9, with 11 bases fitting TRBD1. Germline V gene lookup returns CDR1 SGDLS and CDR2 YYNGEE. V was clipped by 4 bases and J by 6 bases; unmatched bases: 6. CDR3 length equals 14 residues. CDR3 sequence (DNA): TGTGCCAGCAGCCCTCAGGACAGGGGGCTCGAGCAGTACTTC. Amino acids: CASSPQDRGLEQYF.

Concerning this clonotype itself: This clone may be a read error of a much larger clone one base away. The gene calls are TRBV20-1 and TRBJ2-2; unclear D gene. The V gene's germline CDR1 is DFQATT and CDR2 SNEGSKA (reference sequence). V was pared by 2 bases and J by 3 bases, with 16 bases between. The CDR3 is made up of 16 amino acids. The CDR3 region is CSARTQARVDTGELFF. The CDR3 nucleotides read TGCAGTGCTAGAACTCAGGCGCGAGTGGACACCGGGGAGCTGTTTTTT.

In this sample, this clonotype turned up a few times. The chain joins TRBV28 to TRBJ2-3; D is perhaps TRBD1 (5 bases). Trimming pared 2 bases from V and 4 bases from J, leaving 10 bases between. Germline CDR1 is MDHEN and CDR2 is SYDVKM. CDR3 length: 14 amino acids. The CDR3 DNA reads TGTGCCAGCAGTTTAGCGGTAGGGGCAGATACGCAGTATTTT. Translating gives CASSLAVGADTQYF. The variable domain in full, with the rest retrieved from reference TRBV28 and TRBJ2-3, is DVKVTQSSRYLVKRTGEKVFLECVQDMDHENMFWYRQDPGLGLRLIYFSYDVKMKEKGDIPEGYSVSREKKERFSLILESASTNQTSMYLCASSLAVGADTQYFGPGTRLTVL.

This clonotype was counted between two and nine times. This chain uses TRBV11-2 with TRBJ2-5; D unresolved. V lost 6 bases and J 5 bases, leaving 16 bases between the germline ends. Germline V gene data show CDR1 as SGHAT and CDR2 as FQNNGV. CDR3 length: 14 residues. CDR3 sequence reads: CASSYWPERETQYF. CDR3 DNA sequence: TGTGCCAGCAGTTACTGGCCCGAGAGGGAGACCCAGTACTTC.

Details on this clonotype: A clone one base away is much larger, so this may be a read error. The CDR3: CASRITDAFF. The CDR3 nucleotides are TGTGCCAGCAGGATCACTGACGCTTTCTTT. The chain couples TRBV21-1 to TRBJ1-1. TRBV21-1 represents a pseudogene. The CDR3 is 10 residues long.

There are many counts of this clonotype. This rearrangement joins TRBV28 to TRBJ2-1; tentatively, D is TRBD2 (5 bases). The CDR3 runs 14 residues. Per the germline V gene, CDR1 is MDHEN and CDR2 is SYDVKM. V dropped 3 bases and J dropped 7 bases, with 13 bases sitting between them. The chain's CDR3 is CASSFGGSGNEQFF. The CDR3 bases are TGTGCCAGCAGTTTTGGCGGATCGGGGAATGAGCAGTTCTTC.

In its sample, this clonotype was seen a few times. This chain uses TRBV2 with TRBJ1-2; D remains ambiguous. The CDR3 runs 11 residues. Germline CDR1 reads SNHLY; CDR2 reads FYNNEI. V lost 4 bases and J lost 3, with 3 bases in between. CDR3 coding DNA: TGTGCCAGCAGTGTCTACTATGGCTACACCTTC. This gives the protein CASSVYYGYTF.

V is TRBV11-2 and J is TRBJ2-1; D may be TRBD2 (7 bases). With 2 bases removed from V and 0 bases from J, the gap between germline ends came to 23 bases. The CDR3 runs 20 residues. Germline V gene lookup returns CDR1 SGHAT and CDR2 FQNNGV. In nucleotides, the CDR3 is TGTGCCAGCAGCTTAAAAAGGTCGGGGGGCCCTTTTAGCTCCTACAATGAGCAGTTCTTC. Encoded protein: CASSLKRSGGPFSSYNEQFF. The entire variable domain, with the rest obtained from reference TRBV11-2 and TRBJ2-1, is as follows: EAGVAQSPRYKIIEKRQSVAFWCNPISGHATLYWYQQILGQGPKLLIQFQNNGVVDDSQLPKDRFSAERLKGVDSTLKIQPAKLEDSAVYLCASSLKRSGGPFSSYNEQFFGPGTRLTVL.

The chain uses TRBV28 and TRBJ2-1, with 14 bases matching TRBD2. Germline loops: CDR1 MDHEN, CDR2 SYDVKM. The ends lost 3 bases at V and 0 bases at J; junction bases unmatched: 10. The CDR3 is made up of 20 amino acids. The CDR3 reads CASSFPGLAGDISSYNEQFF. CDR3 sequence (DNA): TGTGCCAGCAGTTTCCCGGGACTAGCGGGGGACATTAGCTCCTACAATGAGCAGTTCTTC.

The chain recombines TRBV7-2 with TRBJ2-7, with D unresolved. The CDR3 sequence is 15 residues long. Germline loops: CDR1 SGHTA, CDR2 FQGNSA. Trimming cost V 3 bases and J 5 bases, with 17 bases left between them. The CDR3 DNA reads TGTGCCAGCAGCTTCTCCCCCACCGAGGCCGACGAGCAGTACTTC. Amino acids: CASSFSPTEADEQYF.

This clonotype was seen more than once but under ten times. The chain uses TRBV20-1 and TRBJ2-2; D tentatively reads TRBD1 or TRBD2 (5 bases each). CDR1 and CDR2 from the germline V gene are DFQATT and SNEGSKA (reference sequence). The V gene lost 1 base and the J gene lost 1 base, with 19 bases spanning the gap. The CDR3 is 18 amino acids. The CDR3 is CSARGGRYETRNTGELFF. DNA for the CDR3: TGCAGTGCTAGAGGGGGGAGATACGAAACGCGGAACACCGGGGAGCTGTTTTTT.

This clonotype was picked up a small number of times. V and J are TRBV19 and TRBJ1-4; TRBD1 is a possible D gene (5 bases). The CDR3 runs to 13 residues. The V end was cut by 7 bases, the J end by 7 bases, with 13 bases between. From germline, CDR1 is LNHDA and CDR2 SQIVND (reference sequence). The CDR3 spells CASTGTWSEKLFF. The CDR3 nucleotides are TGTGCCAGTACCGGGACGTGGAGTGAAAAACTGTTTTTT.

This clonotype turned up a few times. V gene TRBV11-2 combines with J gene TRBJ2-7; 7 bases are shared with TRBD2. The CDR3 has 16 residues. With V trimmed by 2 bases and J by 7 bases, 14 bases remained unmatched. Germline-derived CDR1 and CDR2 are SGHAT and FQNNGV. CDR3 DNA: TGTGCCAGCAGCTTATGGGCCGGGGGGTCGCTTTGGGAGCAGTACTTC. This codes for CASSLWAGGSLWEQYF.

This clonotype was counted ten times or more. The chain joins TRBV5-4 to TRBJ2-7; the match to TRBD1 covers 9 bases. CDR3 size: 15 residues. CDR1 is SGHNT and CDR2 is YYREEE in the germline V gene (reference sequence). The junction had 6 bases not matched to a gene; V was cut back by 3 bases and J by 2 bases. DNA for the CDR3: TGTGCCAGCAGCTCGATGGGACAGGGTACCTACGAGCAGTACTTC. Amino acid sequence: CASSSMGQGTYEQYF.

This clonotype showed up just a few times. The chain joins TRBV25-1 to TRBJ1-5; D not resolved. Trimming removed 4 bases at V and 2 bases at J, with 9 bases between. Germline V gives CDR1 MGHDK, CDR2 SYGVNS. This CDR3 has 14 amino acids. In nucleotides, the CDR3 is TGTGCCAGCAGTGCCCGGTGGGGCAATCAGCCCCAGCATTTT. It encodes CASSARWGNQPQHF.

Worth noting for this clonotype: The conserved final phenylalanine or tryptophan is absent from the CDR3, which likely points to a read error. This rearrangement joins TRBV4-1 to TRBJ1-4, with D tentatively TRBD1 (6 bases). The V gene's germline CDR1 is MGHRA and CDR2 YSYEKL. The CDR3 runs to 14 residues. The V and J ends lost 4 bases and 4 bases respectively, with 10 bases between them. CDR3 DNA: TGCGCCAGCAGCCCCCGGGACATTAATGAAAAACTGTTTCTT. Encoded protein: CASSPRDINEKLFL.